The text below deals with one T cell receptor (beta chain). The antigen remains undetermined. Approximately 6 milliliters of peripheral blood were drawn at each of two time points. This sample is drawn from a study of prognosis after radiotherapy for stage I lung cancer. Overall study context: In some eleven patients the tumors were adenocarcinoma, and in roughly seven they were squamous cell carcinoma. General study findings and limits: Median unique TCR clones dropped from about 9,200 to 6,500 after stereotactic body radiation therapy. Reportedly, the usage of TRBV and TRBJ genes was not the same in patients with and without metastases.

With two-round multiplex PCR, TCR beta CDR3 sequences were amplified from genomic DNA. For every TRBV and TRBJ gene, a specific primer was used in first-round PCR. TCRdb reanalysed the multiplex PCR reads using MiXCR and keeps one entry per CDR3 protein. The table lists 8,500 to 13,000 distinct CDR3 sequences, roughly 56% of them singletons. The ends were cut back, 7 bases at V and 5 bases at J, with 20 bases in the middle. Germline V gene sequence: CDR1 SGHAT, CDR2 FQNNGV. The CDR3 extends over 16 amino acids. The V gene is TRBV11-2, the J gene TRBJ2-2; tentative D call: TRBD1 (6 bases). This specimen was PBMCs, taken before or after stereotactic body radiation therapy (not recorded which). The TCR comes from a donor older than 45 with non-small cell lung cancer. CDR3 amino acids: CASILRTVRKTGELFF. CDR3 nucleotide sequence: TGTGCCAGCATCCTCCGGACAGTGAGGAAGACCGGGGAGCTGTTTTTT.